A single sample gave rise to the 28 T cell receptor beta chains below, sequenced in a study of beta chain features in type 1 diabetes. Study-level points and caveats: Patients with Type 1 diabetes showed moderately but significantly shorter TCRB CDR3s in all four CD4+ subsets.

What these receptors recognize is not known. Sequenced material consisted of expressed TCRB transcripts (all of the isolated RNA was reverse transcribed). Clones were sequenced by immunoSEQ multiplex PCR, and TCRdb holds only the in-frame ones, with some missing. The repertoire consists of some 110,000 clones, with 16% occurring once and the leading ten covering 2.3%. Input material: central memory CD4+ T cells from blood. Receptors were obtained from a man under 40 with type 1 diabetes.

The rearrangement links TRBV6-5 to TRBJ2-7; 7 positions agree with TRBD2. Germline loops: CDR1 MNHEY, CDR2 SVGAGI. The CDR3 consists of 15 residues. Trimming took 7 bases from V and 4 from J; bases not matched to a gene: 13. The CDR3 reads CASTSSGAALYEQYF. The CDR3 DNA follows: TGTGCCAGCACGTCAAGCGGGGCGGCATTATACGAGCAGTACTTC.

This clone has more than one count but fewer than ten. V is TRBV21-1 and J is TRBJ2-5; TRBD2 was called by the table and not checked on the DNA. TRBV21-1 is described as a pseudogene. The CDR3 spans 17 residues. The CDR3 here is CASSKRGGPVGQETQYF. DNA for the CDR3: TGTGCCAGCAGCAAGCGGGGGGGGCCGGTTGGCCAAGAGACCCAGTACTTC.

This clone was seen a few times. The chain couples TRBV18 to TRBJ1-1; D is unresolved. The germline gives CDR1 KGHSH, CDR2 LQKENI. Trimming removed 3 bases from V and 6 bases from J, with 14 bases in between. The CDR3 contains 14 residues. The CDR3 sequence is CASSPAQLEAEAFF. As DNA, the CDR3 is TGTGCCAGCTCACCCGCTCAACTGGAGGCTGAAGCTTTCTTT. The variable domain in full, completed from reference TRBV18 and TRBJ1-1, reads NAGVMQNPRHLVRRRGQEARLRCSPMKGHSHVYWYRQLPEEGLKFMVYLQKENIIDESGMPKERFSAEFPKEGPSILRIQQVVRGDSAAYFCASSPAQLEAEAFFGQGTRLTVV.

This clone was counted only a few times. V usage is TRBV18 and J usage is TRBJ2-1, with TRBD1 matching 8 bases. CDR3 length: 14 amino acids. Germline lookup yields CDR1 KGHSH and CDR2 LQKENI. V was clipped by 1 base and J by 7 bases; unmatched bases: 3. The CDR3 DNA is TGTGCCAGCTCACCACTAACAGGGGGTAATGAGCAGTTCTTC. Translation: CASSPLTGGNEQFF.

This clone was found a few times. This chain links TRBV19 with TRBJ2-1; weak D call: TRBD1 (5 bases). The CDR3 is 14 amino acids. Germline lookup yields CDR1 LNHDA and CDR2 SQIVND (reference sequence). V dropped 6 bases and J dropped 2 bases, with 11 bases sitting between them. DNA for the CDR3: TGTGCCAGTAGCTATACAGGAGCCTACAATGAGCAGTTCTTC. Translating it yields CASSYTGAYNEQFF. Full variable domain (outside the CDR3, taken from reference TRBV19 and TRBJ2-1): DGGITQSPKYLFRKEGQNVTLSCEQNLNHDAMYWYRQDPGQGLRLIYYSQIVNDFQKGDIAEGYSVSREKKESFPLTVTSAQKNPTAFYLCASSYTGAYNEQFFGPGTRLTVL.

This clone turned up a few times. The V call is TRBV29-1, the J call TRBJ2-5; D remains ambiguous. The CDR3 spans 12 residues. Trimming removed 5 bases from V and 1 base from J, with 8 bases in between. Germline CDR1 reads SQVTM; CDR2 reads ANQGSEA. CDR3: CSVKNAQETQYF. CDR3 nucleotides: TGCAGCGTTAAAAACGCCCAAGAGACCCAGTACTTC.

This clone turned up a few times. The chain carries TRBV28 and TRBJ1-6; 9 positions match TRBD1. The length of the CDR3 is 17 residues. CDR1 is MDHEN and CDR2 is SYDVKM in the germline V gene. J was trimmed by 7 bases and V by 4 bases; bases with no gene match: 11. The CDR3 DNA reads TGTGCCAGCAGTTCGTTTACCGGGACAGGGCACAATTCACCCCTCCACTTT. Its protein product is CASSSFTGTGHNSPLHF.

The V and J genes are TRBV7-3 and TRBJ1-1, with 7 bases matching TRBD1. Germline V lookup: CDR1 SGHTA, CDR2 FQGTGA. The CDR3 loop spans 14 amino acids. V shed 2 bases and J 3 bases; nucleotides not matched to a gene: 3. The CDR3 here is CASSLQGDDTEAFF. CDR3 in DNA: TGTGCCAGCAGCTTACAGGGGGACGACACTGAAGCTTTCTTT.

This clone came up many times. J is TRBJ2-5 and V is TRBV2, with a tentative D call TRBD1 (5 bases). The CDR3 covers 11 residues. Trimming removed 7 bases at V and 3 bases at J, with 6 bases between. The germline gives CDR1 SNHLY, CDR2 FYNNEI. CDR3 amino acids: CASKQEETQYF. The CDR3 DNA is TGTGCCAGCAAACAGGAAGAGACCCAGTACTTC.

For this clone: This same CDR3 is encoded by further DNA sequences in the sample. The CDR3 is CASSPRQGNYGYTF. The CDR3 DNA sequence: TGTGCCAGCAGTCCCCGGCAGGGGAACTATGGCTACACCTTC. This chain links TRBV14 with TRBJ1-2; perhaps TRBD1 as D (6 bases). The CDR3 has 14 amino acids. Trimming took off 6 bases at V and 2 bases at J, with 13 bases between the two ends. CDR1 is SGHDN, CDR2 FVKESK, per germline.

The rearrangement joins TRBV2 to TRBJ2-3, with D possibly matching TRBD2 (6 bases). The V end was cut by 3 bases, the J end by 4 bases, with 8 bases between. Germline CDR1 and CDR2: SNHLY and FYNNEI. The CDR3 runs 13 residues. CDR3 loop: CASSDSGADTQYF. Here the CDR3 DNA reads TGTGCCAGCAGTGATTCGGGGGCAGATACGCAGTATTTT.

This clone turned up a few times. This rearrangement joins TRBV5-1 to TRBJ2-1; D gene ambiguous. The germline V and J ends were trimmed by 0 bases and 0 bases, with 4 bases remaining between them. This CDR3 spans 14 amino acids. Germline CDR1 is SGHRS and CDR2 is YFSETQ. CDR3 sequence: CASSLEVSYNEQFF. The DNA of the CDR3 is TGCGCCAGCAGCTTGGAGGTCTCCTACAATGAGCAGTTCTTC.

The table lists this clone with a few counts. This chain connects TRBV7-2 to TRBJ2-3; 13 bases map to TRBD2. The germline CDR1 and CDR2 sequences are SGHTA and FQGNSA. The V gene end was trimmed by 5 bases and the J gene end by 0 bases; junction bases not matched to a gene: 2. The CDR3 is made up of 16 amino acids. The CDR3 sequence is CASSPLAGGSTDTQYF. The CDR3 bases are TGTGCCAGCAGCCCACTAGCGGGGGGGAGCACAGATACGCAGTATTTT. Together with reference TRBV7-2 and TRBJ2-3, the CDR3 gives the full variable domain: GAGVSQSPSNKVTEKGKDVELRCDPISGHTALYWYRQSLGQGLEFLIYFQGNSAPDKSGLPSDRFSAERTGGSVSTLTIQRTQQEDSAVYLCASSPLAGGSTDTQYFGPGTRLTVL.

The J gene is TRBJ1-5, the V gene TRBV28; D possibly corresponds to TRBD1 (6 bases). V gave up 3 bases and J gave up 1 base, with 10 bases separating them. The germline CDR1 and CDR2 sequences are MDHEN and SYDVKM. This CDR3 is built from 15 residues. This CDR3 is CASSFLQGSNQPQHF. The CDR3 DNA follows: TGTGCCAGCAGTTTTCTACAGGGAAGCAATCAGCCCCAGCATTTT. Combining the CDR3 with reference TRBV28 and TRBJ1-5 gives the whole variable domain DVKVTQSSRYLVKRTGEKVFLECVQDMDHENMFWYRQDPGLGLRLIYFSYDVKMKEKGDIPEGYSVSREKKERFSLILESASTNQTSMYLCASSFLQGSNQPQHFGDGTRLSIL.

The gene calls are TRBV29-1 and TRBJ1-2; 7 positions match TRBD1. V gave up 7 bases and J gave up 2 bases; unmatched junction bases: 4. This CDR3 spans 12 amino acids. In germline, CDR1 is SQVTM, CDR2 ANQGSEA. CDR3 in amino acids: CSATGQNYGYTF. In nucleotides, the CDR3 is TGCAGCGCCACGGGACAGAACTATGGCTACACCTTC.

CDR3 bases: TGTGCCAGCAGTCCCGCCGGGACCGCAGGGGGCGAGCAGTACTTC. It is translated as CASSPAGTAGGEQYF. V usage is TRBV6-5 and J usage is TRBJ2-7; 7 nucleotides align to TRBD1. J gave up 6 bases and V 5 bases, and 13 bases lay outside the gene matches. The germline V gene has CDR1 MNHEY and CDR2 SVGAGI. CDR3 length: 15 amino acids.

The genes are TRBV30 and TRBJ2-1; D unresolved. V was pared by 2 bases and J by 16 bases, with 15 bases between. CDR1 and CDR2 from the germline V gene are GTSNPN and SVGIG (reference sequence). The CDR3 runs to 11 residues. This chain's CDR3 is CAWSIGSWSFF. The CDR3 DNA reads TGTGCCTGGAGTATTGGAAGCTGGTCCTTCTTC.

This clone was seen a handful of times. The rearrangement links TRBV7-2 to TRBJ2-5; 9 bases fit TRBD2. This CDR3 contains 16 residues. With V trimmed by 4 bases and J by 2 bases, 8 bases remained unmatched. Germline values: CDR1 SGHTA, CDR2 FQGNSA. The CDR3 sequence: CASSSVAGVWQETQYF. In DNA form, the CDR3 reads TGTGCCAGCAGCTCGGTAGCGGGGGTCTGGCAAGAGACCCAGTACTTC.

The rearrangement links TRBV7-6 to TRBJ2-5, with 14 bases identical to TRBD2. The length of the CDR3 is 16 residues. The V and J ends lost 4 bases and 3 bases, in that order; junction bases with no gene match: 4. In germline, CDR1 is SGHVS, CDR2 FNYEAQ. The CDR3 region has the DNA TGTGCCAGCAGCTCTCAGACTAGCGGGGGGGAAGAGACCCAGTACTTC. Its protein product is CASSSQTSGGEETQYF.

V is TRBV7-8 and J is TRBJ1-2, with D possibly TRBD1 on 6 matching bases. The CDR3 totals 14 residues. Germline lookup yields CDR1 SGHVS and CDR2 FQNEAQ. V was cut by 1 base and J by 5 bases, with 11 bases left in between. Written as DNA, the CDR3 is TGTGCCAGCAGCTTAGGAGGGGGAGAATATGGCTACACCTTC. The encoded protein is CASSLGGGEYGYTF.

This clone was observed many times. This chain joins TRBV30 and TRBJ1-6, with no clear D. Looked up from germline, CDR1 is GTSNPN and CDR2 is SVGIG (reference sequence). Trimming removed 0 bases from V and 8 bases from J, with 5 bases in between. This CDR3 comprises 12 residues. CDR3: CAWSVRDSPLHF. In nucleotides, the CDR3 is TGTGCCTGGAGTGTACGGGATTCACCCCTCCACTTT. The full variable domain, completed using reference TRBV30 and TRBJ1-6, is SQTIHQWPATLVQPVGSPLSLECTVEGTSNPNLYWYRQAAGRGLQLLFYSVGIGQISSEVPQNLSASRPQDRQFILSSKKLLLSDSGFYLCAWSVRDSPLHFGNGTRLTVT.

This clone was observed a handful of times. The chain is built from TRBV11-3 and TRBJ2-7; a weak D match, TRBD2 (5 bases). Germline CDR1 SGHNT, CDR2 YENEEA. The CDR3 has 15 amino acids. V shed 5 bases and J shed 0 bases, with 14 bases lying between them. The CDR3 nucleotides are TGTGCCAGCAGCCTTCATGAGGGTAGCTCCTACGAGCAGTACTTC. Its protein product is CASSLHEGSSYEQYF.

This clone has just a few counts. CDR3 loop: CASSPRGLTDTQYF. The CDR3 region has the DNA TGTGCCAGCAGCCCCAGGGGGTTGACAGATACGCAGTATTTT. The chain has TRBV13 and TRBJ2-3, with 7 positions matching TRBD1. Germline V gene lookup returns CDR1 PRHDT and CDR2 FYEKMQ (reference sequence). This CDR3 comprises 14 residues. V was pared by 5 bases and J by 3 bases, with 5 bases of the junction left unmatched.

This clone was counted only a few times. The chain combines TRBV7-2 with TRBJ2-1, with 8 bases lining up with TRBD1. The CDR3 loop spans 15 amino acids. Germline V lookup: CDR1 SGHTA, CDR2 FQGNSA. V was clipped by 4 bases and J by 5 bases; unmatched bases: 7. CDR3 nucleotides: TGTGCCAGCAGCTCACAGGGGGGACGCAACAATGAGCAGTTCTTC. It yields the protein CASSSQGGRNNEQFF.

This clone was seen once. This chain joins TRBV5-4 and TRBJ1-6; TRBD1 matches 7 bases. V was pared by 4 bases and J by 7 bases, with 14 bases of the junction left unmatched. The CDR3 extends over 17 amino acids. Germline V lookup: CDR1 SGHNT, CDR2 YYREEE (reference sequence). CDR3 sequence reads: CASSPLPTGQINSPLHF. CDR3 DNA sequence: TGTGCCAGCAGCCCATTACCGACGGGACAGATAAATTCACCCCTCCACTTT.

Only a few counts were recorded for this clone. V gene TRBV13 combines with J gene TRBJ1-1; D is unresolved. Germline CDR1 PRHDT, CDR2 FYEKMQ (reference sequence). The CDR3 loop spans 14 amino acids. V lost 0 bases to trimming and J lost 1 base, with 6 bases between them. The CDR3 DNA reads as TGTGCCAGCAGCTTAGGCCGAAGGAACACTGAAGCTTTCTTT. This gives the protein CASSLGRRNTEAFF.

The chain recombines TRBV7-8 with TRBJ1-6, with D hard to call. This CDR3 is built from 15 residues. Trimming removed 5 bases at V and 3 bases at J, with 11 bases between. In germline, CDR1 is SGHVS, CDR2 FQNEAQ. The DNA for the CDR3 is TGTGCCAGCAGCACAAGGACGGACTATAATTCACCCCTCCACTTT. Translation: CASSTRTDYNSPLHF.

This clone has more than one count but fewer than ten. The rearrangement joins TRBV19 to TRBJ2-1; a possible D gene is TRBD2 (5 bases). The V end lost 6 bases, the J end lost 8 bases, and 17 bases lay between the germline ends. The CDR3 consists of 14 residues. CDR1 and CDR2 (germline): LNHDA, SQIVND (reference sequence). The CDR3 DNA reads TGTGCCAGTAGCTCGAGCGGTTTGGTCTATGAGCAGTTCTTC. This codes for CASSSSGLVYEQFF.